This TCR beta chain appears in the sequencing data of a study of PD-1 blockade in classical Hodgkin lymphoma. Assay: immunoSEQ multiplex PCR; the TCRdb copy retains only in-frame clones and omits some. The sample gives around 99,000 clones, about four fifths of which show up once; around 17% is in the top ten. This CDR3 is 17 amino acids long. The germline V gene has CDR1 LNHDA and CDR2 SQIVND (reference sequence). V was pared by 3 bases and J by 7 bases, with 10 bases of the junction left unmatched. Each patient relapsed following autologous stem cell transplantation, and prior brentuximab vedotin exposure differed.

This TCR was sampled from a human donor with classical Hodgkin lymphoma. V is TRBV19 and J is TRBJ2-1; TRBD2 aligns across 12 bases. The specimen was peripheral blood mononuclear cells (PBMCs), collected before the second cycle of nivolumab. The CDR3 DNA sequence: TGTGCCAGTAGTATCCTAATGACTAGCGGGAGCGGGAATGAGCAGTTCTTC. Residues: CASSILMTSGSGNEQFF.